This is a list of T cell receptor beta chains from one sample in a study of beta chain features in type 1 diabetes. Libraries were prepared by immunoSEQ multiplex PCR; TCRdb keeps only in-frame clonotypes and omits some of them. The sample holds 450,000 or so clones, more than 9.5% seen once. The specimen sequenced was naive CD4+ T cells from blood. The receptors come from a woman aged 18-29 years in good health. The CDR3 runs from the conserved cysteine through the conserved F or W. Fields, in order: J gene, clone size, D gene, V gene, CDR3 DNA, CDR3 protein. The D gene is left open where the match is weak. The size of a clone is reported for some rows only, either as once, few or many, or as a class for expanded clones.

TRBJ2-5 | few | . | TRBV18 | TGTGCCAGCTCACCGGGTACAGAGACCCAGTACTTC | CASSPGTETQYF
TRBJ2-5 | . | TRBD1 | TRBV5-4 | TGTGCCAGCAGCCCGAGACAGGGAGAGACCCAGTACTTC | CASSPRQGETQYF
TRBJ2-3 | . | . | TRBV7-9 | TGTGCCAGCAGCTTAAGCGGAGGGGGAGATACGCAGTATTTT | CASSLSGGGDTQYF
TRBJ2-1 | few | . | TRBV7-3 | TGTGCCAGCAGCTTAAGGGAGGGACACTCTCGGGATGAGCAGTTCTTC | CASSLREGHSRDEQFF
TRBJ2-3 | few | . | TRBV13 | TGTGCCAGCAGCCTCGTCAGAGATACGCAGTATTTT | CASSLVRDTQYF
TRBJ1-6 | . | TRBD1 | TRBV7-9 | TGTGCCAGCAGCTTAGCCGGATCTCCGGGACAGGGGGGTTCACCCCTCCACTTT | CASSLAGSPGQGGSPLHF
TRBJ2-2 | few | TRBD2 | TRBV7-9 | TGTGCCAGCAGCTTGGCGGGAGACACCGGGGAGCTGTTTTTT | CASSLAGDTGELFF
TRBJ2-2 | . | . | TRBV21-1 | TGTGCCGCCATAGAACAGCGGGACACCGGGGAGCTGTTTTTT | CAAIEQRDTGELFF
TRBJ2-1 | few | TRBD2 | TRBV7-3 | TGTGCCAGCAGCAGCGGGAGGGCCGGAGTGCAGTTCTTC | CASSSGRAGVQFF
TRBJ2-3 | . | . | TRBV29-1 | TGCAGCGTCGGACGGAGGGGGAGTGGGCAGTATTTT | CSVGRRGSGQYF
TRBJ2-3 | . | TRBD2 | TRBV7-3 | TGTGCCAGCAGCCTCTCCCCCGGACTAGCGGGAGGGCCCGATACGCAGTATTTT | CASSLSPGLAGGPDTQYF
TRBJ2-5 | . | TRBD1 | TRBV13 | TGTGCCAGCAGCGCCAGTTGGACAGGGGGGACCCTTCTAGAAGAGACCCAGTACTTC | CASSASWTGGTLLEETQYF
TRBJ2-1 | . | . | TRBV15 | TGTGCCACCAGCAGAGATTTTCAGATAAGCTCCTACAATGAGCAGTTCTTC | CATSRDFQISSYNEQFF
TRBJ2-1 | . | . | TRBV9 | TGTGCCAGCAGCGCCCGGATAACAGCATACAATGAGCAGTTCTTC | CASSARITAYNEQFF
TRBJ1-1 | . | . | TRBV6-5 | TGTGCCAGCAGCTACGACGGCGGCACTGAAGCTTTCTTT | CASSYDGGTEAFF
TRBJ1-2 | few | TRBD1 | TRBV7-9 | TGTGCCAGCAGCTTAGACAGGGGCAACTATGGCTACACCTTC | CASSLDRGNYGYTF
TRBJ1-5 | few | . | TRBV7-3 | TGTGCCAGCAGCTTAACAGCCAATCAGCCCCAGCATTTT | CASSLTANQPQHF
TRBJ2-1 | . | . | TRBV15 | TGTGCCACCAGCAGAGGTTACAATGAGCAGTTCTTC | CATSRGYNEQFF
TRBJ1-2 | few | . | TRBV5-1 | TGCGCCAGCAGCGACAGTTCCACCGGCTACACCTTC | CASSDSSTGYTF
TRBJ1-1 | few | . | TRBV7-9 | TGTGCCAGCAGCTCCGGACAACCCGGAGGGTCAGAAGCTTTCTTT | CASSSGQPGGSEAFF
TRBJ2-2 | few | . | TRBV29-1 | TGCAGCGGTTCTTGGGGCAAGAACACCGGGGAGCTGTTTTTT | CSGSWGKNTGELFF
TRBJ1-6 | . | TRBD1 | TRBV15 | TGTGCCACCCAGAAGGACAGGGGGCGAAATTCACCCCTCCACTTT | CATQKDRGRNSPLHF
TRBJ1-2 | . | . | TRBV5-1 | TGCGCCAGCAGCTTGGTTTCGGGGGACGGCTACACCTTC | CASSLVSGDGYTF
TRBJ1-2 | few | . | TRBV13 | TGTGCCAGCAGCCGAACTCTGGTCGGGGGCTACACCTTC | CASSRTLVGGYTF
TRBJ2-5 | few | TRBD2 | TRBV7-9 | TGTGCCAGCAGCTACCAGACTAGCGGGCCGGGAGAGACCCAGTACTTC | CASSYQTSGPGETQYF
TRBJ2-3 | few | TRBD1 | TRBV7-9 | TGTGCCAGCAGCTTCCGGGACAGTCAGTATTTT | CASSFRDSQYF
TRBJ2-1 | many | . | TRBV10-3 | TGTGCCATCAGTCCGGGAGAGGTCTACAATGAGCAGTTCTTC | CAISPGEVYNEQFF
TRBJ2-3 | few | . | TRBV7-2 | TGTGCCAGCAGCTTACAGGGTCCCGGCACAGATACGCAGTATTTT | CASSLQGPGTDTQYF
TRBJ2-7 | . | . | TRBV7-2 | TGTGCCAGCAGCAAAGGACAGTCCTACGAGCAGTACTTC | CASSKGQSYEQYF
TRBJ2-1 | few | . | TRBV7-9 | TGTGCCAGCAGCTTATACACCGGGACTCGTCCCTTAGAGCAGTTCTTC | CASSLYTGTRPLEQFF
TRBJ1-2 | . | TRBD1 | TRBV29-1 | TGCAGCGTTTTGGGGGACAGGGGCTATGGCTACACCTTC | CSVLGDRGYGYTF
TRBJ2-1 | few | . | TRBV5-6 | TGTGCCAGCAGTGGACGTCTCACCCGAGTGGACAATGAGCAGTTCTTC | CASSGRLTRVDNEQFF
TRBJ2-3 | . | . | TRBV9 | TGTGCCAGCAGCGTAGACTGGAGCCCAGATACGCAGTATTTT | CASSVDWSPDTQYF
TRBJ2-7 | . | TRBD1 | TRBV7-2 | TGTGCCAGCAGCTTAGACAGGGGATACTACGAGCAGTACTTC | CASSLDRGYYEQYF
TRBJ2-2 | . | TRBD2 | TRBV30 | TGTGCCTGGAGTCCCCTAGCGGCTAACACCGGGGAGCTGTTTTTT | CAWSPLAANTGELFF
TRBJ1-1 | few | . | TRBV29-1 | TGCAGCGTTGCCGAGACAGCGAACACTGAAGCTTTCTTT | CSVAETANTEAFF
TRBJ2-3 | . | . | TRBV7-2 | TGTGCCAGCAGCTTAAAGCGCACAGATACGCAGTATTTT | CASSLKRTDTQYF
TRBJ2-3 | . | . | TRBV7-9 | TGTGCCAGCAGCAGACCGCGTGGTAGCGGTAGCACAGATACGCAGTATTTT | CASSRPRGSGSTDTQYF
TRBJ1-6 | few | . | TRBV4-3 | TGCGCCAGCAGCTTTGAGGGGGTAGGGTCACCCCTCCACTTT | CASSFEGVGSPLHF
TRBJ1-1 | . | . | TRBV9 | TGTGCCAGCAGCCCACAGGCTATGAACACTGAAGCTTTCTTT | CASSPQAMNTEAFF
TRBJ2-4 | few | . | TRBV30 | TGTGCCTGGAATGGAGGTTTGGCCAAAAACATTCAGTACTTC | CAWNGGLAKNIQYF
TRBJ2-2 | . | . | TRBV4-3 | TGCGCCAGCAGATTTTCAGGGCGGGCCGGGGAGCTGTTTTTT | CASRFSGRAGELFF
TRBJ1-1 | . | TRBD1 | TRBV18 | TGTGCCAGCTCACCGCGACAGGGGGGCAGGGAAGCTTTCTTT | CASSPRQGGREAFF
TRBJ1-4 | few | . | TRBV7-9 | TGTGCCAGCGGTTGGGGCGCGGCTAATGAAAAACTGTTTTTT | CASGWGAANEKLFF
TRBJ2-3 | . | . | TRBV7-9 | TGTGCCAGCAGCCGGGACTCCCCTCGCACAGATACGCAGTATTTT | CASSRDSPRTDTQYF
TRBJ2-7 | few | . | TRBV7-2 | TGTGCCAGCAGCCCGGCGGCCTTGAGACCCTACGAGCAGTACTTC | CASSPAALRPYEQYF
TRBJ2-3 | . | . | TRBV29-1 | TGCAGCGTTGAAGGCGACAGAAACTTTCCGACGGCGCAGTATTTT | CSVEGDRNFPTAQYF
TRBJ1-6 | . | TRBD1 | TRBV5-1 | TGCGCCAGCAGCTTGGTGGGGACAGGGCCGACCACGAATTCACCCCTCCACTTT | CASSLVGTGPTTNSPLHF
TRBJ1-6 | few | TRBD1 | TRBV28 | TGTGCCAGCAGTGTCTGGACAGGGAACTCACCCCTCCACTTT | CASSVWTGNSPLHF
TRBJ2-7 | . | . | TRBV7-2 | TGTGCCAGCAGCGTTCAGAAATACGAGCAGTACTTC | CASSVQKYEQYF
TRBJ2-1 | . | . | TRBV7-3 | TGTGCCAGCAGCTTAGCTAGCGTCGATGAGCAGTTCTTC | CASSLASVDEQFF
TRBJ2-3 | few | . | TRBV7-9 | TGTGCCAGCAGCTTACTCCAGGGCGAAGATACGCAGTATTTT | CASSLLQGEDTQYF
TRBJ2-3 | . | TRBD2 | TRBV25-1 | TGTGCCAGCAGTGAAGTGACTAGCGGGCATAGCACAGATACGCAGTATTTT | CASSEVTSGHSTDTQYF
TRBJ2-1 | few | TRBD1 | TRBV15 | TGTGCCACCAGCGATGGGACAGTTTACAATGAGCAGTTCTTC | CATSDGTVYNEQFF
TRBJ2-1 | . | TRBD1 | TRBV7-3 | TGTGCCAGCAGCCCGGGGACAGGGTATGAGCAGTTCTTC | CASSPGTGYEQFF
TRBJ2-5 | . | . | TRBV7-3 | TGTGCCAGCAGACCCTATTTCGGACACACCCAAGAGACCCAGTACTTC | CASRPYFGHTQETQYF
TRBJ2-1 | few | . | TRBV6-5 | TGTGCCAGCAGTTACGGGCAGGGGAAGCAGTTCTTC | CASSYGQGKQFF
TRBJ2-6 | few | TRBD1 | TRBV28 | TGTGCCAGCAGTGTATGGGGGACAGGGGCCTCTGGGGCCAACGTCCTGACTTTC | CASSVWGTGASGANVLTF
TRBJ2-5 | . | . | TRBV27 | TGTGCCAGCAGTTTATCGAAGTCCAGAAGCCTCCGAGAGACCCAGTACTTC | CASSLSKSRSLRETQYF
TRBJ2-1 | few | . | TRBV4-2 | TGTGCCAGCAGCCGATCCTACAATGAGCAGTTCTTC | CASSRSYNEQFF